The rows below give T cell receptor beta chains drawn from one sample of a study of blood T cells in healthy people across ages. TCRdb passed the 5' RACE reads through MiXCR, listing each CDR3 protein once. Of around 690,000 distinct CDR3 sequences in the sample, roughly 58% are singletons; the top ten hold approximately 40%. The sample consisted of blood. The origin of the receptors is a man between 60 and 75 years old in good health. Each CDR3 is given with its conserved first and last residue. Each record gives: clone size, D gene, V gene, J gene, CDR3 DNA, CDR3 protein. The D gene is left open where the match is weak. Clone size is shown for a subset of rows, as once, few, many or a class of expanded clone.

abundance: many
d_gene: -
v_gene: TRBV5-1
j_gene: TRBJ2-5
CDR3nt: TGCGCCAGCAGCTTGGAAGTCACATTCAAGGAGACCCAGTACTTC
CDR3aa: CASSLEVTFKETQYF

abundance: -
d_gene: -
v_gene: TRBV9
j_gene: TRBJ2-3
CDR3nt: TGTGCCAGCAGCGTAGTTGGACAGACAGATACGCAGTATTTT
CDR3aa: CASSVVGQTDTQYF

abundance: -
d_gene: -
v_gene: TRBV4-2
j_gene: TRBJ1-2
CDR3nt: TGTGCCAGCAGCCAAGATAGAGGGGACGGCTACACCTTC
CDR3aa: CASSQDRGDGYTF

abundance: few
d_gene: TRBD1
v_gene: TRBV5-1
j_gene: TRBJ2-3
CDR3nt: TGCGCCAGCAGCTTGACGGGACAGGGGGCTTATACGCAGTATTTT
CDR3aa: CASSLTGQGAYTQYF

abundance: -
d_gene: TRBD1
v_gene: TRBV10-3
j_gene: TRBJ2-7
CDR3nt: TGTGCCACACAGCGGGGGACAGGGGGAGCCGATTACGAGCAGTACTTC
CDR3aa: CATQRGTGGADYEQYF

abundance: -
d_gene: TRBD2
v_gene: TRBV20-1
j_gene: TRBJ2-5
CDR3nt: TGCAGTGCTAGAGATATCCTAGCGGGGGGCCTCCAAGAGACCCAGTACTTC
CDR3aa: CSARDILAGGLQETQYF

abundance: -
d_gene: TRBD1
v_gene: TRBV18
j_gene: TRBJ2-1
CDR3nt: TGTGCTAGCTCACCACCGAGACAGGGGATTTACAATGAGCAGTTCTTC
CDR3aa: CASSPPRQGIYNEQFF

abundance: -
d_gene: TRBD1
v_gene: TRBV3-1
j_gene: TRBJ1-1
CDR3nt: TGTGCCAGCAGCCAAGAAGGCAGGGGGCCCAACACTGAAGCTTTCTTT
CDR3aa: CASSQEGRGPNTEAFF

abundance: -
d_gene: -
v_gene: TRBV5-1
j_gene: TRBJ1-6
CDR3nt: TGCGCCAGCAGCCCACTGCCAGGGGATAACTCACCCCTCCACTTT
CDR3aa: CASSPLPGDNSPLHF

abundance: -
d_gene: -
v_gene: TRBV18
j_gene: TRBJ2-7
CDR3nt: TGTGCCAGCTCACGCGGTAGTGACGAGCAGTACTTC
CDR3aa: CASSRGSDEQYF

abundance: -
d_gene: TRBD1
v_gene: TRBV5-5
j_gene: TRBJ1-5
CDR3nt: TGTGCCAGCAGCTTAGGCAGGGGGTTCGAATATCAGCCCCAGCATTTT
CDR3aa: CASSLGRGFEYQPQHF

abundance: -
d_gene: -
v_gene: TRBV21-1
j_gene: TRBJ2-7
CDR3nt: TGTGCCAGCAGTCCAACCCCCGGGAGGATTCAGTACTTC
CDR3aa: CASSPTPGRIQYF

abundance: few
d_gene: TRBD1
v_gene: TRBV7-2
j_gene: TRBJ2-5
CDR3nt: TGTGCCAGCAGCTTAGGGGACAGCCTCTTCGAGACCCAGTACTTC
CDR3aa: CASSLGDSLFETQYF

abundance: once
d_gene: TRBD1
v_gene: TRBV19
j_gene: TRBJ2-7
CDR3nt: TGTGCCAGTAGTGGCCTCCGGACAGGGGACCGCGAGCAGTACTTC
CDR3aa: CASSGLRTGDREQYF

abundance: -
d_gene: -
v_gene: TRBV7-2
j_gene: TRBJ2-7
CDR3nt: TGTGCCAGCAGCTTAGCGCACAGGGAGTACGAGCAGTACTTC
CDR3aa: CASSLAHREYEQYF

abundance: few
d_gene: -
v_gene: TRBV7-9
j_gene: TRBJ1-2
CDR3nt: TGTGCCAGCAGCCACAAGAACAGGGCTTCTGGCTACACCTTC
CDR3aa: CASSHKNRASGYTF

abundance: -
d_gene: -
v_gene: TRBV5-5
j_gene: TRBJ1-4
CDR3nt: TGTGCCAGCAGCAATGGACAGTTTAATGAAAAACTGTTTTTT
CDR3aa: CASSNGQFNEKLFF

abundance: -
d_gene: -
v_gene: TRBV3-1
j_gene: TRBJ1-1
CDR3nt: TGTGCCAGCAGCCTACAGCAGAACACTGAAGCTTTCTTT
CDR3aa: CASSLQQNTEAFF

abundance: -
d_gene: -
v_gene: TRBV3-1
j_gene: TRBJ1-1
CDR3nt: TGTGCCAGCAGCCAAGAGGTAGGATCTCTGGAAGCTTTCTTT
CDR3aa: CASSQEVGSLEAFF

abundance: few
d_gene: TRBD1
v_gene: TRBV20-1
j_gene: TRBJ2-1
CDR3nt: TGCAGTGCTCGGACAGGGGTTACCTACAATGAGCAGTTCTTC
CDR3aa: CSARTGVTYNEQFF

abundance: few
d_gene: -
v_gene: TRBV20-1
j_gene: TRBJ2-3
CDR3nt: TGCAGTGCTCGCCCGGCTGGAACTAGCACAGATACGCAGTATTTT
CDR3aa: CSARPAGTSTDTQYF

abundance: -
d_gene: TRBD2
v_gene: TRBV20-1
j_gene: TRBJ2-3
CDR3nt: TGCAGTGCTAGACTAGCGGGGTCTCCAGATACGCAGTATTTT
CDR3aa: CSARLAGSPDTQYF

abundance: few
d_gene: -
v_gene: TRBV7-2
j_gene: TRBJ1-6
CDR3nt: TGTGCCAGCAGCTTATATACAGGGTCACCCCTCCACTTT
CDR3aa: CASSLYTGSPLHF

abundance: -
d_gene: TRBD1
v_gene: TRBV6-2/TRBV6-3
j_gene: TRBJ1-2
CDR3nt: TGTGCCAGCAGTCTACGGGGACAGGGCACTGGCGGTGGCTACACCTTC
CDR3aa: CASSLRGQGTGGGYTF

abundance: -
d_gene: -
v_gene: TRBV12-3/TRBV12-4
j_gene: TRBJ2-3
CDR3nt: TGTGCCAGCAGTTTAAGGGGCTTAAGATCAGATACGCAGTATTTT
CDR3aa: CASSLRGLRSDTQYF

abundance: -
d_gene: TRBD1
v_gene: TRBV5-1
j_gene: TRBJ2-3
CDR3nt: TGCGCCAGCAGACCCGACAGGGGGCTAGATACGCAGTATTTT
CDR3aa: CASRPDRGLDTQYF

abundance: -
d_gene: -
v_gene: TRBV5-1
j_gene: TRBJ2-3
CDR3nt: TGCGCCAGCAGCGTCGGCAGGGACACAGATACGCAGTATTTT
CDR3aa: CASSVGRDTDTQYF

abundance: -
d_gene: -
v_gene: TRBV21-1
j_gene: TRBJ2-1
CDR3nt: TGTGCCAGCAGCCCTCGCCGCGGTAGCGGGGGGACGAATGAGCAGTTCTTC
CDR3aa: CASSPRRGSGGTNEQFF

abundance: -
d_gene: -
v_gene: TRBV28
j_gene: TRBJ1-1
CDR3nt: TGTGCCAGCACAGATCAGGGGTGGAACACTGAAGCTTTCTTT
CDR3aa: CASTDQGWNTEAFF

abundance: -
d_gene: TRBD1
v_gene: TRBV4-2
j_gene: TRBJ2-7
CDR3nt: TGTGCCAGCAGCCAAGCGGACAGGGGGCGCGGCGAGCAGTACTTC
CDR3aa: CASSQADRGRGEQYF

abundance: -
d_gene: TRBD2
v_gene: TRBV7-2
j_gene: TRBJ2-3
CDR3nt: TGTGCCAGCAGCTTAGTGACTAGCGGGGGGGGCACAGATACGCAGTATTTT
CDR3aa: CASSLVTSGGGTDTQYF

abundance: -
d_gene: -
v_gene: TRBV28
j_gene: TRBJ2-7
CDR3nt: TGTGCCAGCAGGCCCCCGGGACGCTCCTACGAGCAGTACTTC
CDR3aa: CASRPPGRSYEQYF

abundance: many
d_gene: TRBD2
v_gene: TRBV7-2
j_gene: TRBJ2-3
CDR3nt: TGTGCCAGCAGCCCGGGACTAAGCACAGATACGCAGTATTTT
CDR3aa: CASSPGLSTDTQYF

abundance: -
d_gene: -
v_gene: TRBV2
j_gene: TRBJ2-2
CDR3nt: TGTGCCAGCAGGGAACGCCTACCGAACACCGGGGAGCTGTTTTTT
CDR3aa: CASRERLPNTGELFF

abundance: -
d_gene: -
v_gene: TRBV5-1
j_gene: TRBJ1-2
CDR3nt: TGCGCCAGCAGCCCGGATACAGGGTCCTATGGCTACACCTTC
CDR3aa: CASSPDTGSYGYTF

abundance: few
d_gene: -
v_gene: TRBV3-1
j_gene: TRBJ2-1
CDR3nt: TGTGCCAGCAGCCCACCCCAGGGTTGGGGTGAGCAGTTCTTC
CDR3aa: CASSPPQGWGEQFF

abundance: -
d_gene: TRBD1
v_gene: TRBV5-6
j_gene: TRBJ2-1
CDR3nt: TGTGCCAGCAGCTTTGGGGACAGGGGCTACAATGAGCAGTTCTTC
CDR3aa: CASSFGDRGYNEQFF

abundance: -
d_gene: -
v_gene: TRBV3-1
j_gene: TRBJ2-7
CDR3nt: TGTGCCAGCAGCCAAGATATGGGACGCTACGAGCAGTACTTC
CDR3aa: CASSQDMGRYEQYF

abundance: few
d_gene: TRBD2
v_gene: TRBV20-1
j_gene: TRBJ2-1
CDR3nt: TGCAGTGCTTCCTTCCCGCGGGGGGGGAGCTACAATGAGCAGTTCTTC
CDR3aa: CSASFPRGGSYNEQFF

abundance: few
d_gene: -
v_gene: TRBV5-1
j_gene: TRBJ1-6
CDR3nt: TGCGCCAGCAGCTTGGAGTGGGGGCTAAGTCGGCGTTCACCCCTCCACTTT
CDR3aa: CASSLEWGLSRRSPLHF

abundance: -
d_gene: -
v_gene: TRBV12-3/TRBV12-4
j_gene: TRBJ2-1
CDR3nt: TGTGCCAGCAGTTTTTATCAGGGGACCTACAATGAGCAGTTCTTC
CDR3aa: CASSFYQGTYNEQFF

abundance: -
d_gene: -
v_gene: TRBV5-8
j_gene: TRBJ2-4
CDR3nt: TGTGCCAGCAGCTTGTTCCAGGCGGGGAACATTCAGTACTTC
CDR3aa: CASSLFQAGNIQYF

abundance: -
d_gene: -
v_gene: TRBV7-9
j_gene: TRBJ2-6
CDR3nt: TGTGCCAGCAGCCCCCCAGGGGCAGGCTCAGGGGCCAACGTCCTGACTTTC
CDR3aa: CASSPPGAGSGANVLTF

abundance: many
d_gene: TRBD2
v_gene: TRBV28
j_gene: TRBJ2-5
CDR3nt: TGTGCCAGCATGGTAGCGGGGGGACAAGAGACCCAGTACTTC
CDR3aa: CASMVAGGQETQYF

abundance: few
d_gene: -
v_gene: TRBV6-1
j_gene: TRBJ2-7
CDR3nt: TGTGCCAGCAGTGTCGCCAGGGAGGCCTACGAGCAGTACTTC
CDR3aa: CASSVAREAYEQYF

abundance: once
d_gene: TRBD1
v_gene: TRBV6-5
j_gene: TRBJ2-1
CDR3nt: TGTGCCAGCAGAGTGACAGGGGCAGGCTCCCACAATGAGCAGTTCTTC
CDR3aa: CASRVTGAGSHNEQFF